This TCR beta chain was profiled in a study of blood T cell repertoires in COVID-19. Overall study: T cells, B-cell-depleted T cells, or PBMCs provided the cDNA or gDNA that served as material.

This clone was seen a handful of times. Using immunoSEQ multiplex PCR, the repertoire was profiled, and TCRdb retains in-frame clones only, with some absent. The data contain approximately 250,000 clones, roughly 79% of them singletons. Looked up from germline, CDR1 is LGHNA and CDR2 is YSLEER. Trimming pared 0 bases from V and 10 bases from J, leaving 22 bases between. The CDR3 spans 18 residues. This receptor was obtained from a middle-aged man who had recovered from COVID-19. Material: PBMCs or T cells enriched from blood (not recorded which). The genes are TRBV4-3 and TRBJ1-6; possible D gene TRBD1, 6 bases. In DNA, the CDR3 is TGCGCCAGCAGCCAAGAGAGACAGGCGCCCCTTAATGGGTCACCCCTCCACTTT. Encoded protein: CASSQERQAPLNGSPLHF.